These 22 T cell receptor beta chains were all obtained from the same sample, sequenced in a study of CD4 T cells in relation to SARS-CoV-2 and coronaviruses. CD4+ T cells from unexposed donors were obtained before the COVID-19 pandemic (2011-2018). Isolation of CD4+ T cells took place after about eleven days in culture. TCRdb keeps only in-frame clones here, not all; method: immunoSEQ multiplex PCR. The sample has about 18,000 clones, 70% to 85% seen once. No antigens are known for them. The sequenced material came from CD4+ T cells from PBMCs, cultured in vitro. The receptors here all came from a human donor in good health.

The rearrangement links TRBV7-9 to TRBJ2-1, with no clear D. V was shortened by 3 bases and J by 3 bases, with 24 bases between the two germline ends. Germline-derived CDR1 and CDR2 are SEHNR and FQNEAQ (reference sequence). CDR3 length: 19 amino acids. Written as DNA, the CDR3 is TGTGCCAGCAGCTTTGGTAAACATTCCTTTCCCCTGTTCTACAATGAGCAGTTCTTC. Its protein is CASSFGKHSFPLFYNEQFF.

The V and J genes are TRBV6-6 and TRBJ1-2, with a possible D match to TRBD1 (6 bases). The CDR3 contains 14 residues. V lost 5 bases, J lost 1 base, and 11 bases lay in between. In germline, CDR1 is MNHNY, CDR2 SVGAGI (reference sequence). The CDR3 DNA sequence: TGTGCCAGCAGTCGCGGACAGAATAACTATGGCTACACCTTC. It translates to CASSRGQNNYGYTF.

In its sample, this clone was seen a few times. This chain joins TRBV11-3 and TRBJ1-1; possibly TRBD1 for D (6 bases). Trimming took 5 bases from V and 0 from J, leaving 19 bases between them. Looked up from germline, CDR1 is SGHNT and CDR2 is YENEEA. CDR3 length: 17 residues. In DNA, the CDR3 is TGTGCCAGCAGCCCCGGCAGGGGCAAACCTATGAACACTGAAGCTTTCTTT. It encodes CASSPGRGKPMNTEAFF.

This sequence joins TRBV28 and TRBJ1-1; 12 bases are shared with TRBD1. The CDR3 extends over 16 amino acids. Germline CDR1 and CDR2: MDHEN and SYDVKM. Unmatched junction bases numbered 10, after V lost 5 bases and J lost 6 bases. DNA of the CDR3: TGTGCCAGCAGTAGATTACCGGGACAGGGGGCGCCTGAAGCTTTCTTT. Translating it yields CASSRLPGQGAPEAFF.

The chain has TRBV5-1 and TRBJ1-5, with D hard to call. This CDR3 is 15 amino acids long. V lost 4 bases to trimming and J lost 7 bases, with 18 bases between them. Germline V CDR1 and CDR2: SGHRS, YFSETQ. In nucleotides, the CDR3 is TGCGCCAGCAGCCTCGGACCATTTGGGTACCAGCCCCAGCATTTT. It encodes CASSLGPFGYQPQHF.

This rearrangement joins TRBV5-5 to TRBJ2-5, with D hard to call. The CDR3 is made up of 13 amino acids. Germline V CDR1 and CDR2: SGHKS, YYEKEE (reference sequence). Deletions cut 3 bases from V and 0 bases from J, with 6 bases between. CDR3 loop: CASSSPYQETQYF. The DNA for the CDR3 is TGTGCCAGCAGCTCCCCGTACCAAGAGACCCAGTACTTC.

This chain uses TRBV11-1 with TRBJ2-7, with TRBD2 matching 12 bases. With 1 base clipped from V and 1 base from J, the junction kept 2 bases outside the gene matches. The germline gives CDR1 SGHAT, CDR2 FQDESV (reference sequence). This CDR3 region has 16 residues. The CDR3 region has the DNA TGTGCCAGCAGCTTAGGGACTAGCGGGATGTCCTACGAGCAGTACTTC. Translating it yields CASSLGTSGMSYEQYF.

J is TRBJ1-2 and V is TRBV27; no clear D gene. There are 13 residues in the CDR3. V shed 3 bases and J shed 8 bases, with 13 bases lying between them. CDR1 is MNHEY, CDR2 SMNVEV, per germline (reference sequence). CDR3 DNA: TGTGCCAGCAGTTTCAGTGAACTGGGAGGCTACACCTTC. Translation gives CASSFSELGGYTF.

The chain links TRBV11-2 to TRBJ2-7; D is perhaps TRBD1 (6 bases). Per the germline V gene, CDR1 is SGHAT and CDR2 is FQNNGV. This CDR3 is built from 16 residues. Trimming cost V 3 bases and J 3 bases, with 18 bases left between them. CDR3 coding DNA: TGTGCCAGCAGCTTTAGGGGTCGGGACAAGTTCTACGAGCAGTACTTC. This translates into CASSFRGRDKFYEQYF.

V usage is TRBV3-1 (or the pseudogene TRBV3-2) and J usage is TRBJ2-7, with D uncertain. Germline V CDR1 and CDR2: LGHDT, YNNKEL (reference sequence). V lost 3 bases and J 2 bases, leaving 8 bases between the germline ends. The length of the CDR3 is 13 residues. CDR3 protein: CASSQTQTYEQYF. The CDR3 DNA reads as TGTGCCAGCAGCCAGACTCAGACCTACGAGCAGTACTTC.

The V and J genes are TRBV3-1 (or the pseudogene TRBV3-2) and TRBJ1-5, with D uncertain. Deletions cut 3 bases from V and 3 bases from J, with 6 bases between. The germline CDR1 and CDR2 sequences are LGHDT and YNNKEL (reference sequence). CDR3 size: 13 residues. CDR3 DNA: TGTGCCAGCAGCCAGAGCCCCAATCAGCCCCAGCATTTT. As protein: CASSQSPNQPQHF.

V is TRBV12-5 and J is TRBJ2-5, with D unresolved. The CDR3 extends over 11 amino acids. V was trimmed by 4 bases and J by 4 bases, leaving 4 bases between them. Germline CDR1 and CDR2: LGHNT and FRNRAP. This CDR3 reads CASGSRETQYF. As DNA, the CDR3 is TGTGCTAGTGGTTCCCGAGAGACCCAGTACTTC. Full variable domain (missing parts from reference TRBV12-5 and TRBJ2-5): DARVTQTPRHKVTEMGQEVTMRCQPILGHNTVFWYRQTMMQGLELLAYFRNRAPLDDSGMPKDRFSAEMPDATLATLKIQPSEPRDSAVYFCASGSRETQYFGPGTRLLVL.

Only one count was recorded for this clone. The chain joins TRBV18 to TRBJ1-4, with 7 bases lining up with TRBD1. Germline lookup yields CDR1 KGHSH and CDR2 LQKENI. J lost 0 bases, V lost 5 bases, and 6 bases had no gene match. The CDR3 loop spans 16 amino acids. The CDR3 coding sequence is TGTGCCAGCTCAACGGGACAGCCTTCAACTAATGAAAAACTGTTTTTT. As protein: CASSTGQPSTNEKLFF. Variable domain in full (rest from reference TRBV18 and TRBJ1-4): NAGVMQNPRHLVRRRGQEARLRCSPMKGHSHVYWYRQLPEEGLKFMVYLQKENIIDESGMPKERFSAEFPKEGPSILRIQQVVRGDSAAYFCASSTGQPSTNEKLFFGSGTQLSVL.

Written as DNA, the CDR3 is TGTGCCAGCAGCTTAGTTGCGGGAGATGGGCAGTACTTC. Protein: CASSLVAGDGQYF. V and J are TRBV7-3 and TRBJ2-7, with 7 bases lining up with TRBD2. The CDR3 totals 13 residues. Germline values: CDR1 SGHTA, CDR2 FQGTGA. J gave up 9 bases and V 2 bases, and 7 bases lay outside the gene matches.

The J gene is TRBJ2-1, the V gene TRBV5-1; TRBD2 agrees at 9 bases. Germline CDR1 SGHRS, CDR2 YFSETQ. The CDR3 totals 16 residues. Trimming cost V 0 bases and J 5 bases; bases outside gene matches: 6. The CDR3 nucleotides read TGCGCCAGCAGCTTGGCGGGACTAGCAGTCGACAATGAGCAGTTCTTC. Amino acid sequence: CASSLAGLAVDNEQFF.

The chain's CDR3 is CASSRQGGNQPQHF. The CDR3 bases are TGTGCCAGTAGTCGACAGGGAGGCAATCAGCCCCAGCATTTT. This rearrangement joins TRBV19 to TRBJ1-5; the match to TRBD1 covers 7 bases. The CDR3 has 14 residues. Trimming cost V 5 bases and J 2 bases; bases outside gene matches: 3. Germline-derived CDR1 and CDR2 are LNHDA and SQIVND (reference sequence).

This clone was counted only a few times. The rearrangement uses TRBV28 and TRBJ2-1; 14 bases fit TRBD2. The CDR3 sequence is 17 residues long. Trimming removed 6 bases from V and 5 bases from J; junction bases left unmatched: 9. The V gene's germline CDR1 is MDHEN and CDR2 SYDVKM. The CDR3 loop is CASSPGLAGERDNEQFF. CDR3 DNA: TGTGCCAGCAGCCCGGGACTAGCGGGAGAAAGGGACAATGAGCAGTTCTTC.

This chain uses TRBV19 with TRBJ2-5; TRBD2 matches 9 bases. V lost 0 bases, J lost 4 bases, and 6 bases stayed unmatched. The germline CDR1 and CDR2 sequences are LNHDA and SQIVND (reference sequence). This CDR3 is 16 amino acids long. CDR3 coding DNA: TGTGCCAGTAGTATAGATCGAGCGGGAGGCGGAGAGACCCAGTACTTC. Protein product: CASSIDRAGGGETQYF.

The chain carries TRBV30 and TRBJ1-3, with D hard to call. Germline V gives CDR1 GTSNPN, CDR2 SVGIG (reference sequence). Trimming pared 0 bases from V and 0 bases from J, leaving 15 bases between. The CDR3 loop spans 17 amino acids. In nucleotides, the CDR3 is TGTGCCTGGAGTGTTACTGGGTTAATCAGCTCTGGAAACACCATATATTTT. Translation: CAWSVTGLISSGNTIYF.

The chain recombines TRBV27 with TRBJ1-2; TRBD1 is a possible D gene (5 bases). The V and J ends lost 0 bases and 4 bases respectively, with 21 bases between them. The CDR3 sequence is 18 residues long. Germline CDR1 and CDR2: MNHEY and SMNVEV (reference sequence). The CDR3: CASSLSRQSVGGSYGYTF. The CDR3 DNA is TGTGCCAGCAGTTTATCTCGGCAGTCGGTCGGGGGGAGCTATGGCTACACCTTC.

The V call is TRBV24-1, the J call TRBJ2-3; 7 bases agree with TRBD2. Germline assignment: CDR1 KGHDR and CDR2 SFDVKD. The CDR3 is made up of 16 amino acids. Germline trimming cut 6 bases from V and 10 bases from J; bases unmatched to any gene: 18. In DNA, the CDR3 is TGTGCCACCAGTCCCCACTTTGCGGGGGAACCGTCTGCGCAGTATTTT. Encoded protein: CATSPHFAGEPSAQYF.

The V and J genes are TRBV30 and TRBJ2-5; 11 nucleotides align to TRBD2. Germline V gene data show CDR1 as GTSNPN and CDR2 as SVGIG (reference sequence). CDR3 length: 17 amino acids. After removal of 2 bases from V and 5 bases from J, the junction contained 13 bases not matched to a gene. The CDR3 region is CAWSKGVTSGSSETQYF. The CDR3 DNA follows: TGTGCCTGGAGTAAGGGGGTTACTAGCGGGAGTTCGGAGACCCAGTACTTC.